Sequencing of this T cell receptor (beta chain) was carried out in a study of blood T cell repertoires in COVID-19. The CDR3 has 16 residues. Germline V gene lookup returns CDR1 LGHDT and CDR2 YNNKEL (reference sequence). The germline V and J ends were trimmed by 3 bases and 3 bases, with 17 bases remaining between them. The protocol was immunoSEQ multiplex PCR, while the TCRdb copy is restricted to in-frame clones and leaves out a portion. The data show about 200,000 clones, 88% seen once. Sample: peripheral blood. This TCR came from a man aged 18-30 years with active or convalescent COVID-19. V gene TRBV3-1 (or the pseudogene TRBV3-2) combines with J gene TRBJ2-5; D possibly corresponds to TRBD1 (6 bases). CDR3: CASSHAQGSVKETQYF. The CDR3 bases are TGTGCCAGCAGCCACGCTCAGGGGTCCGTCAAAGAGACCCAGTACTTC.